This T cell receptor beta chain is from a study of cytomegalovirus exposure and HLA in healthy donors. Both 60 Vbeta primers and 13 Jbeta primers went into the PCR. Only in-frame clones appear in the TCRdb table, and some are missing; sequencing was by immunoSEQ multiplex PCR. The table shows approximately 160,000 clones, with more than 65% occurring only once. CDR1 and CDR2 (germline): MNHEY, SVGAGI. V was pared by 4 bases and J by 2 bases, with 12 bases between. The CDR3 contains 15 residues. The rearrangement uses TRBV6-5 and TRBJ1-3; D might be TRBD1 (6 bases). The sequence was collected from a man between 25 and 39 years old in good health and CMV-seropositive. The source material was PBMCs. The CDR3 bases are TGTGCCAGCAGTTCTCACAGGGACCCTGGAAACACCATATATTTT. Protein product: CASSSHRDPGNTIYF.